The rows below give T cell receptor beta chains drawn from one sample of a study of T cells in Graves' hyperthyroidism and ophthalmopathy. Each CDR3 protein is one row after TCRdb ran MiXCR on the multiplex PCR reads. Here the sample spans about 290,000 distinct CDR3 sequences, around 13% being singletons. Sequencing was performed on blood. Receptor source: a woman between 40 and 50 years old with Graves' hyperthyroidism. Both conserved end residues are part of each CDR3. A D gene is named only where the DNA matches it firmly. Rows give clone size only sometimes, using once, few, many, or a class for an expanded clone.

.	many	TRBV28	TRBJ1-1	TGTGCCAGCAGTTTAACGGAGACGGTGAACACTGAAGCTTTCTTT	CASSLTETVNTEAFF
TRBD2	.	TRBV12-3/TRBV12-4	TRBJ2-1	TGTGCCAGCAGTGCACTTACCAGCGGGGGCAATTTCTTC	CASSALTSGGNFF
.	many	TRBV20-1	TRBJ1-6	TGCAGTGCTAGAAGACAGAGTTCACCCCTCCACTTT	CSARRQSSPLHF
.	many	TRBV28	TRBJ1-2	TGTGCCAGCAGTTTATCTAACTATGGCTACACCTTC	CASSLSNYGYTF
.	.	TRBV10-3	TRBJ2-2	TGTGCCATCATTGAGGGCGCCACCGGGGAGCTGTTTTTT	CAIIEGATGELFF
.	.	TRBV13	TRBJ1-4	TGTGCCAGCAGCCTCCTCGGACAGAATGAAAAACTGTTTTTT	CASSLLGQNEKLFF
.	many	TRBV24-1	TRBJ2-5	TGTGCCACCAGTGATTGGAGCCAAGAGACCCAGTACTTC	CATSDWSQETQYF
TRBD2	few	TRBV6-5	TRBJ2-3	TGTGCCAGCAGTTACTGGCTTAGCGGGTCCCAGAGCACAGATACGCAGTATTTT	CASSYWLSGSQSTDTQYF
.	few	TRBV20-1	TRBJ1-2	TGCAGTGCCCCCGACAAGGCCCACACTCTCTATGGCTACACCTTC	CSAPDKAHTLYGYTF
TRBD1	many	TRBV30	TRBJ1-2	TGTGCCAAGAGAAACCGGGACAGGCAGGCAACTGGCTACACCTTC	CAKRNRDRQATGYTF
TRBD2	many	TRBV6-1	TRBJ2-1	TGTGCCAGCAGTTGGACTAGCGGTCACAATGAGCAGTTCTTC	CASSWTSGHNEQFF
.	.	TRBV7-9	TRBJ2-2	TGTGCCAGCAGCCCGTCGGGGGCGGACGGGGAGCTGTTTTTT	CASSPSGADGELFF
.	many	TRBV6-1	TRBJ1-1	TGTGCCAGCAGTGAAGAGGGAGGGGTGAATACTGAAGCTTTCTTT	CASSEEGGVNTEAFF
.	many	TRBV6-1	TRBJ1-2	TGTGCCAGCACCTTTCATAACTATGGCTACACCTTC	CASTFHNYGYTF
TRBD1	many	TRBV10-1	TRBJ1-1	TGCGCCAGCAGTGAGATGACAGGGGTGAACACTGAAGCTTTCTTT	CASSEMTGVNTEAFF
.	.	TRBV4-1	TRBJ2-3	TGCGCCAGCAGCCAAGACGTTGAAGTAACGCAGTATTTT	CASSQDVEVTQYF
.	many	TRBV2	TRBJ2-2	TGTGCCAGCAGTGAAGTTGCCGGGGAGCTGTTTTTT	CASSEVAGELFF
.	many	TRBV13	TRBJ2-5	TGTGCCAGCAGCTTAGACGGTCCATTTGGGGAGACCCAGTACTTC	CASSLDGPFGETQYF
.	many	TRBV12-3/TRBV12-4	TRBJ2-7	TGTGCCAGCAGTTTGCGCCAGGGAAGCGAGCAGTACTTC	CASSLRQGSEQYF
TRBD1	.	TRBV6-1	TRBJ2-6	TGTGCCAGCAGTCCTCGGGACAGGGCCTCTGGGGCCAACGTCCTGACTTTC	CASSPRDRASGANVLTF
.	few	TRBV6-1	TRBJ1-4	TGTGCCAGCACACAGTCAAAGGAAAAACTGTTTTTT	CASTQSKEKLFF
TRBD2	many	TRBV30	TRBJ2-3	TGTGCCCAAGGCAAGCGGGGTAGCACAGATACGCAGTATTTT	CAQGKRGSTDTQYF
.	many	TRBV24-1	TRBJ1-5	TGTGCCACCGGGGACAGCAATCAGCCCCAGCATTTT	CATGDSNQPQHF
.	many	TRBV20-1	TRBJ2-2	TGCAGTGCTAGAGACCCGGCAGGTCTGAACACGGAGCTGTTTTTT	CSARDPAGLNTELFF
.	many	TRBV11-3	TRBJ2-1	TGTGCCAGCAGCCCTAGCCTCATCTCCTACAATGAGCAGTTCTTC	CASSPSLISYNEQFF
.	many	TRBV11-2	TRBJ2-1	TGTGCCAGCAGCTTTCTAGGCAACAGAGATGAGCAGTTCTTC	CASSFLGNRDEQFF
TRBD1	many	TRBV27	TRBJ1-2	TGTGCCAGCAGACCTGCTGGGGACAGTTATGGCTACACCTTC	CASRPAGDSYGYTF
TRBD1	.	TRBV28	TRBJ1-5	TGTGCCAGCAGTTTTCCCTTTCGACAGGGGGGTCAGCCCCAGCATTTT	CASSFPFRQGGQPQHF
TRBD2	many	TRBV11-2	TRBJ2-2	TGTGCCAGCAGCAACGGACTAGCGGGTCCAACCGGGGAGCTGTTTTTT	CASSNGLAGPTGELFF
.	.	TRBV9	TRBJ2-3	TGTGCCAGCAGCGCCCGGTTGGATCGCACAGATACGCAGTATTTT	CASSARLDRTDTQYF
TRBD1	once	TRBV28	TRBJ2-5	TGTGCCAGCAGCCAGGACAGGGTCGGGGAGACCCAGTACTTC	CASSQDRVGETQYF
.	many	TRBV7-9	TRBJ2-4	TGTGCCAGCAGCGGTCTCGCCGCAGGGGGGGTCGCCAAAAACATTCAGTACTTC	CASSGLAAGGVAKNIQYF
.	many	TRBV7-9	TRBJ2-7	TGTGCCAGCAGCTTATCCGGGACTCTCTCCTACGAGCAGTACTTC	CASSLSGTLSYEQYF
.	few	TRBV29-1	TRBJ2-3	TGCAGCGTTGCCAGGCGGCTAAGCACAGATACGCAGTATTTT	CSVARRLSTDTQYF
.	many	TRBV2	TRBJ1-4	TGTGCCAGCGAGGAGGGGGTTGATGAAAAACTGTTTTTT	CASEEGVDEKLFF
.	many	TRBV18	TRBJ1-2	TGTGCCAGCTCACCGATCACAGGGAATGGCTACACCTTC	CASSPITGNGYTF
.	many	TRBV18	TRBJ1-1	TGTGCCAGCTCACCCTCCCCAACTACGGCTGAAGCTTTCTTT	CASSPSPTTAEAFF
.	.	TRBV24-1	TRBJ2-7	TGTGCCACCAGTAAGACCTCCTCCGAGCGGTACTTC	CATSKTSSERYF
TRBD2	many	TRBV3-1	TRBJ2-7	TGTGCCAGCAGCCGCGGACTAGCGGGAGTCGGGAACGAGCAGTACTTC	CASSRGLAGVGNEQYF
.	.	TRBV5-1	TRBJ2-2	TGCGCCAGCAGCTTGGAGGCAGAGACGAACACCGGGGAGCTGTTTTTT	CASSLEAETNTGELFF
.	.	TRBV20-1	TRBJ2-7	TGCAGTGCGTCAGACTCGGCCGAGCAGTACTTC	CSASDSAEQYF
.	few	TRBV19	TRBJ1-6	TGTGCCAGTAGCCTTAGCGGGTCTGGATCACCCCTCCACTTT	CASSLSGSGSPLHF
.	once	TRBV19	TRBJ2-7	TGTGCCACGGCGAGGGGGGCAAACAATGAGCAGTACTTC	CATARGANNEQYF
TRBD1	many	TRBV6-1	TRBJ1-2	TGTGCCAGCATAGGGGGACAGGGCCCGGGGAGCTATGGCTACACCTTC	CASIGGQGPGSYGYTF
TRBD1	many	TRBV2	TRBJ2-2	TGTGCCAGCAGTAGGACAGGGACGAACACCGGGGAGCTGTTTTTT	CASSRTGTNTGELFF
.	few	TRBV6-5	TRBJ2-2	TGTGCCAGCAGTTACTTTGACAGGCCCACCGGGGAGCTGTTTTTT	CASSYFDRPTGELFF
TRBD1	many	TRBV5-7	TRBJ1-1	TGTGCCAGCAGCCGGGACAGGGGTAAGGACACTGAAGCTTTCTTT	CASSRDRGKDTEAFF
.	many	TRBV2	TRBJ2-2	TGTGCCAGCGGAAGGGACACCGGGGAGCTGTTTTTT	CASGRDTGELFF
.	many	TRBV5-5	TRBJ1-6	TGTGCCAGCAGCTCGCCTACAGGATCCGGTTCACCCCTCCACTTT	CASSSPTGSGSPLHF
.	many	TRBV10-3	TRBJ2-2	TGTGCCATCAGTTTGGACACGAACACCGGGGAGCTGTTTTTT	CAISLDTNTGELFF
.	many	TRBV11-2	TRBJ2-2	TGTGCCAGCAGCTTCGACACCCCGATCTTAAACACCGGGGAGCTGTTTTTT	CASSFDTPILNTGELFF
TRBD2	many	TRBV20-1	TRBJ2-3	TGCAGTGCTAGCCTTCTAGCGGGATCAACTATCGACACAGATACGCAGTATTTT	CSASLLAGSTIDTDTQYF
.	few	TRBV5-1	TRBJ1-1	TGCGCCAGCAGCTTGAACAGGGCGAACACTGAAGCTTTCTTT	CASSLNRANTEAFF
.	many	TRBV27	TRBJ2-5	TGTGCCAGCAGTCTAAGAGGGGTGGCAGAGACCCAGTACTTC	CASSLRGVAETQYF
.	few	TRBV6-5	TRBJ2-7	TGTGCCAGCAGTTACGAGGGATACTACGAGCAGTACTTC	CASSYEGYYEQYF
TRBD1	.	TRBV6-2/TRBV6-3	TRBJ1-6	TGTGCCAGCAGTTACTCAAGGGACAGGGTGAATTCACCCCTCCACTTT	CASSYSRDRVNSPLHF
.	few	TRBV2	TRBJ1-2	TGTGCCAGCAGTGTAGGGGTTGGTGGCTACACCTTC	CASSVGVGGYTF
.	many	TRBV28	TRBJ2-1	TGTGCCAGCAGCCCGGAGCAGGGACTCCCTCATAGCTATGAGCAGTTCTTC	CASSPEQGLPHSYEQFF
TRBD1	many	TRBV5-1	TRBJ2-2	TGCGCCAGCAGCCCTGGGACAGGGGGTACCGGGGAGCTGTTTTTT	CASSPGTGGTGELFF